This T cell receptor (beta chain) was retrieved from a study of shared clonotypes between healthy human individuals. Trimming stripped 5 bases from V and 1 base from J, with 8 bases between. The CDR3 is 14 residues long. Germline loops: CDR1 MNHEY, CDR2 SVGAGI. For each subset, genomic DNA was distributed in equal portions over several immunoSEQ plates. Measured with immunoSEQ multiplex PCR; TCRdb has only the in-frame clones, and not every one. This table holds some 1 million clones, around 74% found once. V and J are TRBV6-5 and TRBJ2-2, with D hard to call. The receptor was derived from a man aged 18 to 35 in good health. Sequencing used memory CD4+ T cells sorted from blood. Subset noted: CD45RA-negative fraction. CDR3 amino acids: CASSEWLNTGELFF. For the CDR3, the DNA is TGTGCCAGCAGTGAGTGGCTGAACACCGGGGAGCTGTTTTTT.